One sample yielded the 23 T cell receptor beta chains listed below, sequenced in a study of cytomegalovirus exposure and HLA in healthy donors. The PCR was carried out with 60 Vbeta primers and 13 Jbeta primers. Clones were read by immunoSEQ multiplex PCR, and TCRdb kept only the in-frame ones, dropping some. This sample's table reports approximately 75,000 clones. The sequenced sample consisted of PBMCs. The source of these receptors is a boy between 10 and 17 years old in good health and CMV-seronegative.

In the case of this clone: One junction end does not reproduce the germline sequence, and a read error may be involved. V usage is TRBV2 and J usage is TRBJ2-7, with D possibly matching TRBD2 (5 bases). The CDR3 consists of 15 residues. Germline V gene lookup returns CDR1 SNHLY and CDR2 FYNNEI. The CDR3 protein is CASSEVPGGLGEQYF. The CDR3 DNA reads as TGTGCCAGCAGCGAAGTCCCCGGAGGTCTAGGTGAGCAGTACTTC.

The rearrangement links TRBV4-1 to TRBJ2-5; 9 bases are a match to TRBD2. CDR3 length: 18 amino acids. CDR1 MGHRA and CDR2 YSYEKL come from the germline V gene. Trimming at V came to 0 bases and at J to 4 bases, leaving 12 bases not matched to a gene. This CDR3 is CASSQDPSSGRIGETQYF. The DNA for the CDR3 is TGCGCCAGCAGCCAAGATCCGTCGAGCGGGAGGATTGGAGAGACCCAGTACTTC.

Note on this clone: One end of the junction varies from germline; a read error may be responsible. The chain couples TRBV30 to TRBJ2-3; 9 nucleotides match TRBD2. Germline-derived CDR1 and CDR2 are GTSNPN and SVGIG (reference sequence). The CDR3 runs to 15 residues. The CDR3 DNA reads TGTGCCGGGAGTGGGCGGGGGGGCTCGACAGATACGCAGTATTTT. It yields the protein CAGSGRGGSTDTQYF.

The rearrangement links TRBV7-9 to TRBJ2-5, with 7 bases fitting TRBD2. There are 14 residues in the CDR3. Trimming at V came to 5 bases and at J to 5 bases, leaving 8 bases not matched to a gene. Germline V gene lookup returns CDR1 SEHNR and CDR2 FQNEAQ (reference sequence). DNA of the CDR3: TGTGCCAGCAGCATGCGGGAGCCCGCGGAGACCCAGTACTTC. The encoded protein is CASSMREPAETQYF.

This chain links TRBV11-2 with TRBJ2-7; TRBD2 is a possible D gene (5 bases). CDR3 length: 14 amino acids. Trimming took 5 bases from V and 3 from J, leaving 14 bases between them. Germline CDR1 is SGHAT and CDR2 is FQNNGV. Here the CDR3 DNA reads TGTGCCAGCAGCGACCCGGGATTCATCTACGAGCAGTACTTC. Amino acid sequence: CASSDPGFIYEQYF.

The rearrangement joins TRBV6-6 to TRBJ1-5; D is unclear. The CDR3 covers 15 residues. The ends were cut back, 2 bases at V and 0 bases at J, with 8 bases in the middle. From germline, CDR1 is MNHNY and CDR2 SVGAGI (reference sequence). The chain's CDR3 is CASSYKQLSNQPQHF. CDR3 coding DNA: TGTGCCAGCAGTTACAAACAGCTTAGCAATCAGCCCCAGCATTTT.

The J gene is TRBJ2-7, the V gene TRBV6-6; tentative D call: TRBD2 (6 bases). This CDR3 has 14 residues. V lost 6 bases to trimming and J lost 2 bases, with 14 bases between them. Germline-derived CDR1 and CDR2 are MNHNY and SVGAGI (reference sequence). CDR3 sequence: CASSLSGGAYEQYF. CDR3 sequence (DNA): TGTGCCAGCAGCCTAAGCGGAGGGGCCTACGAGCAGTACTTC.

The rearrangement joins TRBV7-9 to TRBJ1-1; no clear D gene. Per germline, CDR1 SEHNR and CDR2 FQNEAQ (reference sequence). CDR3 size: 15 residues. Between the trimmed V and J ends, which lost 2 bases and 4 bases, there was a span of 14 bases. The CDR3 loop reads CASSLYSVEGTEAFF. The CDR3 nucleotides are TGTGCCAGCAGCTTATATAGCGTTGAGGGCACTGAAGCTTTCTTT.

The chain is built from TRBV28 and TRBJ1-6, with unresolved D. This CDR3 spans 15 amino acids. The V end was cut by 6 bases, the J end by 0 bases, with 9 bases between. CDR1 and CDR2 (germline): MDHEN, SYDVKM. CDR3: CASSPQSSYNSPLHF. As DNA, the CDR3 is TGTGCCAGCAGCCCACAGAGCTCCTATAATTCACCCCTCCACTTT.

V gene TRBV4-1 combines with J gene TRBJ2-5, with 7 bases identical to TRBD2. V trimming: 4 bases; J trimming: 1 base; junction bases outside the gene matches: 3. Germline V gene data show CDR1 as MGHRA and CDR2 as YSYEKL. The CDR3 spans 14 residues. DNA for the CDR3: TGCGCCAGCAGCCCGAGGGAGGGCCAAGAGACCCAGTACTTC. Its protein product is CASSPREGQETQYF.

The V and J genes are TRBV13 and TRBJ1-1; TRBD1 might be the D (6 bases). The CDR3 contains 17 residues. The germline V gene encodes CDR1 PRHDT and CDR2 FYEKMQ (reference sequence). The V end lost 0 bases, the J end lost 0 bases, and 14 bases lay between the germline ends. CDR3 in amino acids: CASSLGDRVFMNTEAFF. The CDR3 nucleotides read TGTGCCAGCAGCTTAGGGGACAGAGTTTTTATGAACACTGAAGCTTTCTTT. Full variable domain (rest looked up from reference TRBV13 and TRBJ1-1): AAGVIQSPRHLIKEKRETATLKCYPIPRHDTVYWYQQGPGQDPQFLISFYEKMQSDKGSIPDRFSAQQFSDYHSELNMSSLELGDSALYFCASSLGDRVFMNTEAFFGQGTRLTVV.

The chain uses TRBV18 and TRBJ2-3, with TRBD2 matching over 14 bases. The CDR3 is 19 amino acids. The germline CDR1 and CDR2 sequences are KGHSH and LQKENI. V was clipped by 2 bases and J by 3 bases; unmatched bases: 10. The CDR3 loop is CASSPKAPGTSGRTDTQYF. CDR3 in DNA: TGTGCCAGCTCACCAAAGGCTCCTGGGACTAGCGGGAGAACAGATACGCAGTATTTT.

The V gene is TRBV4-1, the J gene TRBJ2-1, with D perhaps matching TRBD2 (5 bases). From germline, CDR1 is MGHRA and CDR2 YSYEKL. V lost 4 bases and J lost 0, with 13 bases in between. CDR3 length: 16 amino acids. The CDR3 loop is CASSPLAISSYNEQFF. The DNA for the CDR3 is TGCGCCAGCAGCCCCTTAGCGATCAGCTCCTACAATGAGCAGTTCTTC.

V is TRBV29-1 and J is TRBJ1-2; no firm D call. Germline V gives CDR1 SQVTM, CDR2 ANQGSEA. Between the trimmed V and J ends, which lost 3 bases and 6 bases, there was a span of 17 bases. The CDR3 is 14 amino acids. The CDR3 bases are TGCAGCGTTGAGAGCGGTAAAACTTGGGATGGCTACACCTTC. Protein product: CSVESGKTWDGYTF. Full variable domain (rest looked up from reference TRBV29-1 and TRBJ1-2): SAVISQKPSRDICQRGTSLTIQCQVDSQVTMMFWYRQQPGQSLTLIATANQGSEATYESGFVIDKFPISRPNLTFSTLTVSNMSPEDSSIYLCSVESGKTWDGYTFGSGTRLTVV.

The chain uses TRBV19 and TRBJ1-2; 7 positions match TRBD1. Trimming at V came to 6 bases and at J to 5 bases, leaving 6 bases not matched to a gene. The CDR3 has 13 residues. In germline, CDR1 is LNHDA, CDR2 SQIVND (reference sequence). CDR3: CASSPGTDYGYTF. CDR3 coding DNA: TGTGCCAGTAGCCCTGGGACAGATTATGGCTACACCTTC.

The V call is TRBV18, the J call TRBJ1-3, with a weak D call TRBD1 (5 bases). V was trimmed by 5 bases and J by 0 bases, leaving 17 bases between them. Germline loops: CDR1 KGHSH, CDR2 LQKENI. This CDR3 is built from 17 residues. The DNA of the CDR3 is TGTGCCAGCTCATTAATCGACGGGGGGACCTCTGGAAACACCATATATTTT. It yields the protein CASSLIDGGTSGNTIYF.

The V call is TRBV7-3, the J call TRBJ2-1, with 7 bases matching TRBD2. The germline V gene encodes CDR1 SGHTA and CDR2 FQGTGA. This CDR3 spans 17 amino acids. Trimming removed 0 bases from V and 5 bases from J; junction bases left unmatched: 10. The CDR3 region has the DNA TGTGCCAGCAGCTTAACGGGGGAGGGCCTGATCCACAATGAGCAGTTCTTC. Its translation is CASSLTGEGLIHNEQFF.

The genes are TRBV30 and TRBJ1-2, with 10 bases lining up with TRBD1. The CDR3 loop spans 14 amino acids. Germline V gene lookup returns CDR1 GTSNPN and CDR2 SVGIG (reference sequence). V lost 2 bases, J lost 4 bases, and 4 bases stayed unmatched. The CDR3 loop reads CAWSRQGAGYGYTF. DNA of the CDR3: TGTGCCTGGAGTAGACAGGGGGCTGGCTATGGCTACACCTTC. Using reference TRBV30 and TRBJ1-2 for the parts outside the CDR3, the full variable domain is SQTIHQWPATLVQPVGSPLSLECTVEGTSNPNLYWYRQAAGRGLQLLFYSVGIGQISSEVPQNLSASRPQDRQFILSSKKLLLSDSGFYLCAWSRQGAGYGYTFGSGTRLTVV.

This rearrangement joins TRBV4-1 to TRBJ1-3; D call uncertain. Per germline, CDR1 MGHRA and CDR2 YSYEKL. CDR3 length: 15 amino acids. Deletions cut 4 bases from V and 0 bases from J, with 10 bases between. DNA for the CDR3: TGCGCCAGCAGCCCTGGGCTGAACTCTGGAAACACCATATATTTT. It translates to CASSPGLNSGNTIYF.

V is TRBV29-1 and J is TRBJ2-1; 10 nucleotides align to TRBD2. The J segment lost 5 bases and the V segment lost 3 bases, leaving 16 bases of the junction unmatched. The CDR3 has 18 amino acids. Germline V CDR1 and CDR2: SQVTM, ANQGSEA. CDR3 loop: CSVEVLGLAGASDNEQFF. For the CDR3, the DNA is TGCAGCGTTGAGGTATTGGGGCTAGCGGGGGCCTCTGACAATGAGCAGTTCTTC.

The chain links TRBV29-1 to TRBJ1-1; 8 bases agree with TRBD1. This CDR3 is 14 amino acids long. Trimming took 0 bases from V and 4 from J; bases not matched to a gene: 4. Germline CDR1 reads SQVTM; CDR2 reads ANQGSEA. CDR3 DNA sequence: TGCAGCGTTGAAGATAGTACAGGGGGCACTGAAGCTTTCTTT. Its protein product is CSVEDSTGGTEAFF.

V gene TRBV30 combines with J gene TRBJ2-7; 11 bases agree with TRBD1. CDR3 length equals 13 residues. The germline V gene encodes CDR1 GTSNPN and CDR2 SVGIG (reference sequence). Unmatched junction bases numbered 2, after V lost 7 bases and J lost 0 bases. CDR3 sequence reads: CAFGTGGSYEQYF. DNA for the CDR3: TGTGCCTTCGGGACAGGGGGCTCCTACGAGCAGTACTTC.

The gene calls are TRBV18 and TRBJ1-1, with D possibly matching TRBD1 (6 bases). Trimming took 4 bases from V and 8 from J, leaving 17 bases between them. This CDR3 contains 14 residues. In germline, CDR1 is KGHSH, CDR2 LQKENI. CDR3 DNA: TGTGCCAGCTCACGGAATATTGGACAGCTGGAAGCTTTCTTT. Protein sequence: CASSRNIGQLEAFF.